This T cell receptor (beta chain) was captured in a study of blood T cell repertoires in COVID-19. The wider study: The study drew acute and convalescent COVID-19 samples from the United States, Italy and Spain. T cells, B-cell-depleted T cells, or PBMCs provided the cDNA or gDNA that served as material.

Germline V gene sequence: CDR1 MNHEY, CDR2 SVGAGI. The CDR3 covers 14 residues. The V and J ends lost 7 bases and 0 bases respectively, with 10 bases between them. In the original analysis: By means of reference gene primer amplification, nucleated cell counts were estimated. Using immunoSEQ multiplex PCR, the repertoire was profiled, and TCRdb retains in-frame clones only, with some absent. D and trimming come from the DNA, and the V and J calls and clone size come from that table. The sample has 150,000 to 160,000 clones, roughly nine tenths seen once. The source of this sequence is a woman in her seventies with acute or convalescent COVID-19. The sample comprised peripheral blood. V and J are TRBV6-5 and TRBJ1-3; D is unclear. The CDR3 spells CASTNRVSGNTIYF. The CDR3 DNA sequence: TGTGCCAGCACCAATCGGGTCTCTGGAAACACCATATATTTT.